Listed here are 28 T cell receptor beta chains from one sample, sequenced in a study of PD-1 blockade in classical Hodgkin lymphoma. The protocol was immunoSEQ multiplex PCR, while the TCRdb copy is restricted to in-frame clones and leaves out a portion. The data contain about 94,000 clones, approximately 92% of them singletons. Each and every patient relapsed after autologous stem cell transplantation, and patients got differing brentuximab vedotin exposure. Sequencing used peripheral blood mononuclear cells (PBMCs), obtained before the second cycle of nivolumab. These receptors were taken from a human donor with classical Hodgkin lymphoma.

The table lists this clone with a few counts. The gene calls are TRBV10-3 and TRBJ1-2; 7 positions match TRBD1. V dropped 4 bases and J dropped 8; count of bases not matched to a gene: 7. The CDR3 has 13 residues. Looked up from germline, CDR1 is ENHRY and CDR2 is SYGVKD. This chain's CDR3 is CAISGGQSQGYTF. The CDR3 region has the DNA TGTGCCATCAGTGGGGGACAGTCCCAAGGCTACACCTTC.

The CDR3 spells CASSLDLPWDYGYTF. CDR3 in DNA: TGTGCCAGCAGTTTGGACCTACCTTGGGACTATGGCTACACCTTC. The chain links TRBV2 to TRBJ1-2, with D uncertain. The CDR3 length is 15 residues. The germline V gene has CDR1 SNHLY and CDR2 FYNNEI. The V and J ends lost 5 bases and 3 bases respectively, with 16 bases between them. Filled out from reference TRBV2 and TRBJ1-2, the complete variable domain reads EPEVTQTPSHQVTQMGQEVILRCVPISNHLYFYWYRQILGQKVEFLVSFYNNEISEKSEIFDDQFSVERPDGSNFTLKIRSTKLEDSAMYFCASSLDLPWDYGYTFGSGTRLTVV.

A few counts support this clone. The rearrangement uses TRBV7-8 and TRBJ1-5; a possible D gene is TRBD1 (5 bases). CDR3 length equals 14 residues. The V and J ends lost 5 bases and 1 base respectively, with 9 bases between them. Germline values: CDR1 SGHVS, CDR2 FQNEAQ. CDR3: CASSTDRSNQPQHF. The CDR3 bases are TGTGCCAGCAGCACAGACAGAAGCAATCAGCCCCAGCATTTT.

The V call is TRBV19, the J call TRBJ2-7; 7 bases map to TRBD1. With 0 bases clipped from V and 5 bases from J, the junction kept 7 bases outside the gene matches. CDR3 length: 15 amino acids. Germline values: CDR1 LNHDA, CDR2 SQIVND (reference sequence). The CDR3 region is CASSIDFGTVNEQYF. CDR3 bases: TGTGCCAGTAGTATAGATTTCGGGACAGTCAACGAGCAGTACTTC. Complete variable domain (other parts from reference TRBV19 and TRBJ2-7): DGGITQSPKYLFRKEGQNVTLSCEQNLNHDAMYWYRQDPGQGLRLIYYSQIVNDFQKGDIAEGYSVSREKKESFPLTVTSAQKNPTAFYLCASSIDFGTVNEQYFGPGTRLTVT.

This clone has only a few counts. The chain carries TRBV7-9 and TRBJ1-5; D may be TRBD1 (6 bases). CDR3 size: 12 residues. Germline values: CDR1 SEHNR, CDR2 FQNEAQ (reference sequence). Deletions cut 5 bases from V and 7 bases from J, with 9 bases between. The CDR3 DNA is TGTGCCAGCAGCAACAGGGACCAGCCCCAGCATTTT. The encoded protein is CASSNRDQPQHF. Looking up the rest from reference TRBV7-9 and TRBJ1-5 gives the full variable domain: DTGVSQNPRHKITKRGQNVTFRCDPISEHNRLYWYRQTLGQGPEFLTYFQNEAQLEKSRLLSDRFSAERPKGSFSTLEIQRTEQGDSAMYLCASSNRDQPQHFGDGTRLSIL.

The V and J genes are TRBV7-6 and TRBJ1-4; D call uncertain. Trimming removed 5 bases at V and 5 bases at J, with 6 bases between. CDR1 and CDR2 (germline): SGHVS, FNYEAQ. There are 12 residues in the CDR3. The DNA of the CDR3 is TGTGCCAGCAGCCTCCTAAATGAAAAACTGTTTTTT. Its translation: CASSLLNEKLFF.

The rearrangement joins TRBV11-3 to TRBJ2-3; D is undetermined. Per the germline V gene, CDR1 is SGHNT and CDR2 is YENEEA. V gave up 6 bases and J gave up 0 bases, with 10 bases separating them. The CDR3 totals 14 residues. Written as DNA, the CDR3 is TGTGCCAGCAGTATTGGTCATAGCACAGATACGCAGTATTTT. Translation gives CASSIGHSTDTQYF.

CDR3 in DNA: TGTGCCAGCAGCTTAACAGGCTACGAGCAGTACTTC. It codes for CASSLTGYEQYF. The rearrangement links TRBV13 to TRBJ2-7; possibly TRBD1 for D (5 bases). CDR3 length equals 12 residues. Germline CDR1 reads PRHDT; CDR2 reads FYEKMQ (reference sequence). Trimming took 2 bases from V and 3 from J, leaving 5 bases between them. Full variable domain (rest looked up from reference TRBV13 and TRBJ2-7): AAGVIQSPRHLIKEKRETATLKCYPIPRHDTVYWYQQGPGQDPQFLISFYEKMQSDKGSIPDRFSAQQFSDYHSELNMSSLELGDSALYFCASSLTGYEQYFGPGTRLTVT.

V usage is TRBV6-1 and J usage is TRBJ2-7; D remains ambiguous. The ends were cut back, 7 bases at V and 4 bases at J, with 11 bases in the middle. Germline assignment: CDR1 MNHNS and CDR2 SASEGT. The CDR3 runs to 12 residues. In DNA, the CDR3 is TGTGCCAGCACTTTACCGGCTTACGAGCAGTACTTC. Protein sequence: CASTLPAYEQYF.

The genes are TRBV28 and TRBJ1-1, with a weak D call TRBD1 (5 bases). Trimming stripped 5 bases from V and 0 bases from J, with 13 bases between. The CDR3 totals 15 residues. Germline V CDR1 and CDR2: MDHEN, SYDVKM. The CDR3 region is CASSPPTEMNTEAFF. CDR3 coding DNA: TGTGCCAGCAGTCCTCCGACAGAGATGAACACTGAAGCTTTCTTT.

The J gene is TRBJ2-7, the V gene TRBV7-9; 11 bases map to TRBD2. The V segment lost 3 bases and the J segment 0 bases; nucleotides outside the gene matches: 7. The CDR3 covers 17 residues. Germline V CDR1 and CDR2: SEHNR, FQNEAQ (reference sequence). As DNA, the CDR3 is TGTGCCAGCAGCTTGGGAGGGACTAGCGGAAACTCCTACGAGCAGTACTTC. Protein product: CASSLGGTSGNSYEQYF. Complete variable domain (other parts from reference TRBV7-9 and TRBJ2-7): DTGVSQNPRHKITKRGQNVTFRCDPISEHNRLYWYRQTLGQGPEFLTYFQNEAQLEKSRLLSDRFSAERPKGSFSTLEIQRTEQGDSAMYLCASSLGGTSGNSYEQYFGPGTRLTVT.

The V call is TRBV4-1, the J call TRBJ2-5, with TRBD2 matching 16 bases. Losses at the gene ends were 1 base for V and 5 bases for J; bases not matched to a gene: 7. The CDR3 is made up of 18 amino acids. Germline CDR1 MGHRA, CDR2 YSYEKL. CDR3 residues: CASSQGGTSGRVVETQYF. The CDR3 DNA sequence: TGCGCCAGCAGCCAAGGTGGGACTAGCGGGAGGGTGGTGGAGACCCAGTACTTC.

V gene TRBV21-1 combines with J gene TRBJ1-3; TRBD1, the table's D call, lacks a check against the DNA. TRBV21-1 constitutes a pseudogene. The CDR3 spans 18 residues. Written as DNA, the CDR3 is TGTGCCAGCAGCAAACTAAATCAGGACAGGGGCTCTGGAAACACCATATATTTT. Translating gives CASSKLNQDRGSGNTIYF.

This rearrangement joins TRBV11-2 to TRBJ2-1; TRBD2 matches 7 bases. V shed 5 bases, J shed 6 bases, and the junction held 13 bases outside the gene matches. Germline CDR1 and CDR2: SGHAT and FQNNGV. The CDR3 is 16 amino acids. The CDR3 sequence: CASSPLAGQRPNEQFF. DNA of the CDR3: TGTGCCAGCAGCCCGTTAGCGGGTCAGCGACCCAATGAGCAGTTCTTC.

The chain has TRBV4-1 and TRBJ2-7; possibly TRBD1 for D (6 bases). The germline V and J ends were trimmed by 1 base and 3 bases, with 10 bases remaining between them. CDR1 is MGHRA, CDR2 YSYEKL, per germline. The CDR3 is made up of 14 amino acids. The CDR3 coding sequence is TGCGCCAGCAGCCAAGCTGGGGGCGACTACGAGCAGTACTTC. Translated, it gives CASSQAGGDYEQYF.

The chain couples TRBV18 to TRBJ1-2; 9 bases fit TRBD1. CDR3 length equals 13 residues. The germline V gene encodes CDR1 KGHSH and CDR2 LQKENI. V shed 3 bases and J 5 bases; nucleotides not matched to a gene: 1. The CDR3 loop is CASSPDRGYGYTF. As DNA, the CDR3 is TGTGCCAGCTCACCGGACAGGGGATATGGCTACACCTTC.

The rearrangement uses TRBV28 and TRBJ1-5; TRBD1 matches at 7 bases. V lost 5 bases and J lost 3; bases outside the gene matches: 7. The CDR3 has 15 residues. CDR1 is MDHEN and CDR2 is SYDVKM in the germline V gene. CDR3 region: CASSIQGQTNQPQHF. CDR3 coding DNA: TGTGCCAGCAGTATCCAGGGACAGACCAATCAGCCCCAGCATTTT.

The chain links TRBV5-1 to TRBJ2-7, with D perhaps matching TRBD2 (5 bases). V shed 0 bases and J shed 3 bases, with 10 bases lying between them. The length of the CDR3 is 14 residues. Per the germline V gene, CDR1 is SGHRS and CDR2 is YFSETQ. The CDR3 DNA sequence: TGCGCCAGCAGCTTGGCCGGGGAAGGCTACGAGCAGTACTTC. Amino acid sequence: CASSLAGEGYEQYF. The whole variable domain, remainder taken from reference TRBV5-1 and TRBJ2-7, is KAGVTQTPRYLIKTRGQQVTLSCSPISGHRSVSWYQQTPGQGLQFLFEYFSETQRNKGNFPGRFSGRQFSNSRSEMNVSTLELGDSALYLCASSLAGEGYEQYFGPGTRLTVT.

The chain has TRBV9 and TRBJ2-7; the D gene is possibly TRBD2 (5 bases). The CDR3 has 13 amino acids. Germline-derived CDR1 and CDR2 are SGDLS and YYNGEE. V was shortened by 0 bases and J by 7 bases, with 11 bases between the two germline ends. The CDR3 here is CASSVATSGEQYF. DNA for the CDR3: TGTGCCAGCAGCGTAGCCACCTCGGGAGAGCAGTACTTC.

The rearrangement uses TRBV5-1 and TRBJ2-5; D not certain. Germline CDR1 reads SGHRS; CDR2 reads YFSETQ. The CDR3 contains 13 residues. V shed 2 bases and J shed 5 bases, with 10 bases lying between them. CDR3 bases: TGCGCCAGCAGCTTCGCACAGAGGGAGACCCAGTACTTC. Protein sequence: CASSFAQRETQYF.

The chain recombines TRBV11-3 with TRBJ2-5, with D maybe TRBD1 (5 bases). Germline V gene sequence: CDR1 SGHNT, CDR2 YENEEA. The CDR3 has 14 amino acids. V gave up 2 bases and J gave up 2 bases, with 9 bases separating them. CDR3 nucleotides: TGTGCCAGCAGCTTATGGGGCAGACAAGAGACCCAGTACTTC. Translation: CASSLWGRQETQYF.

V is TRBV15 and J is TRBJ2-2; unclear D gene. Trimming removed 7 bases from V and 6 bases from J, with 18 bases in between. This CDR3 region has 15 residues. The germline V gene encodes CDR1 LNHNV and CDR2 YYDKDF (reference sequence). The CDR3 nucleotides are TGTGCCACCACTCTCTTAGGCGGTTCTTCCGGGGAGCTGTTTTTT. Protein product: CATTLLGGSSGELFF.

The chain has TRBV27 and TRBJ2-3; D gene uncertain. This CDR3 has 14 residues. Germline V gene lookup returns CDR1 MNHEY and CDR2 SMNVEV (reference sequence). Trimming stripped 0 bases from V and 2 bases from J, with 6 bases between. DNA for the CDR3: TGTGCCAGCAGTTTATCCCGATCCACAGATACGCAGTATTTT. This gives the protein CASSLSRSTDTQYF.

The chain combines TRBV7-9 with TRBJ2-7; 7 positions match TRBD2. Unmatched junction bases numbered 3, after V lost 2 bases and J lost 2 bases. The CDR3 loop spans 14 amino acids. The germline gives CDR1 SEHNR, CDR2 FQNEAQ (reference sequence). CDR3 residues: CASSLMGGAYEQYF. Written as DNA, the CDR3 is TGTGCCAGCAGCTTAATGGGAGGGGCCTACGAGCAGTACTTC.

This clone came up once. The chain links TRBV7-9 to TRBJ2-5; a weak D match, TRBD1 (6 bases). The CDR3 runs to 15 residues. Trimming cost V 5 bases and J 2 bases, with 15 bases left between them. In germline, CDR1 is SEHNR, CDR2 FQNEAQ (reference sequence). CDR3 residues: CASSPGTFGQETQYF. CDR3 in DNA: TGTGCCAGCAGCCCCGGGACATTTGGACAAGAGACCCAGTACTTC.

The chain joins TRBV5-6 to TRBJ2-1, with 9 positions matching TRBD2. Trimming removed 4 bases from V and 8 bases from J; junction bases left unmatched: 13. The CDR3 is 16 residues long. CDR1 and CDR2 (germline): SGHDT, YYEEEE. The CDR3 sequence: CASSRVREGQIDEQFF. CDR3 nucleotide sequence: TGTGCCAGCAGCCGGGTGCGGGAGGGGCAGATTGATGAGCAGTTCTTC.

The chain is built from TRBV27 and TRBJ2-5; no definite D call. The J call is in doubt because the DNA end fits TRBJ2-7 better. This CDR3 has 13 residues. Per germline, CDR1 MNHEY and CDR2 SMNVEV (reference sequence). CDR3 sequence reads: CASRPLGPYEQYF. CDR3 sequence (DNA): TGTGCCAGCAGACCGCTGGGCCCCTACGAGCAGTACTTC.

This chain joins TRBV5-1 and TRBJ2-7; D remains unclear. The V end was cut by 0 bases, the J end by 4 bases, with 8 bases between. Germline assignment: CDR1 SGHRS and CDR2 YFSETQ. The CDR3 consists of 13 residues. Here the CDR3 reads CASSLAVSYEQYF. The CDR3 bases are TGCGCCAGCAGCTTGGCTGTTTCGTACGAGCAGTACTTC.